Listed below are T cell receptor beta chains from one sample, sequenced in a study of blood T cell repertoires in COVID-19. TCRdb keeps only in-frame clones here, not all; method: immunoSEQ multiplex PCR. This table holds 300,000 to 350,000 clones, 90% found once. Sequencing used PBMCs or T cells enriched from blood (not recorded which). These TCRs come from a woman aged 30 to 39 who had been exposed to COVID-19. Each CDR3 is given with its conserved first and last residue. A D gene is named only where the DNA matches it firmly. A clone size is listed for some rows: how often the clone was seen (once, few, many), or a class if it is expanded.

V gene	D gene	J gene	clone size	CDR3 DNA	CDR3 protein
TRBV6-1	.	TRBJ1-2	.	TGTGCCAGCAGTGAGGGGGCTCAGGGCTACACCTTC	CASSEGAQGYTF
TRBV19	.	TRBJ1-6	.	TGTGCCAGTAGTATTGAACAGTCAACTAATTCACCCCTCCACTTT	CASSIEQSTNSPLHF
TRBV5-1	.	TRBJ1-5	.	TGCGCCAGCAGCTTGGGGACTACCGGGTTAAATCAGCCCCAGCATTTT	CASSLGTTGLNQPQHF
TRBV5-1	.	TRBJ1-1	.	TGCGCCAGCAGCTTCCCGGGAAGCACTGAAGCTTTCTTT	CASSFPGSTEAFF
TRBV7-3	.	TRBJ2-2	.	TGTGCCAGCAACTCACAGGGTTCCGGGGAGCTGTTTTTT	CASNSQGSGELFF
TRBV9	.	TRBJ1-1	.	TGTGCCAGCAGCGTAGCTGTGGGGGGCACTGAAGCTTTCTTT	CASSVAVGGTEAFF
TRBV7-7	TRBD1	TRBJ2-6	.	TGTGCCAGCAGCCCAAAAGGGACAGGGATCTCTGGGGCCAACGTCCTGACTTTC	CASSPKGTGISGANVLTF
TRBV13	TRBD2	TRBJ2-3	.	TGTGCCAGCAGCTGGGGACTAGCGGGGGGCACAGATACGCAGTATTTT	CASSWGLAGGTDTQYF
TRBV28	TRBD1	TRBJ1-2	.	TGTGCCAGCAGTTTCCCAACGACAGGGCCCTATGGCTACACCTTC	CASSFPTTGPYGYTF
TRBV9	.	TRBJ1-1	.	TGTGCCAGCAGCTCGTCAGGGGCGGGCACTGAAGCTTTCTTT	CASSSSGAGTEAFF
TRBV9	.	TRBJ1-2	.	TGTGCCAGCAGCGTAGGGCAGGCTAACTATGGCTACACCTTC	CASSVGQANYGYTF
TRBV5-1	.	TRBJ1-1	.	TGCGCCAGCAGCTTGGTGGCACACAGGGCGGCTGAAGCTTTCTTT	CASSLVAHRAAEAFF
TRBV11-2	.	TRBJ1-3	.	TGTGCCAGCAGCCCGGCGGGCCAGCGGGGAAACACCATATATTTT	CASSPAGQRGNTIYF
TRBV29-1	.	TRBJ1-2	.	TGCAGCGTTGCTCCAGGTGGAGGCTATGGCTACACCTTC	CSVAPGGGYGYTF
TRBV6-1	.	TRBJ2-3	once	TGTGCCAGCAGTGAAGGGAGGGGCGATACGCAGTATTTT	CASSEGRGDTQYF
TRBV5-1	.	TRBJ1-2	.	TGCGCCAGCAGTACAGGGATCTCTAACTATGGCTACACCTTC	CASSTGISNYGYTF
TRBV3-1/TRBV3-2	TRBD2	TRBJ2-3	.	TGTGCCAGCAGCCAAGGGTGGCCTAGCGGACTAAGCACAGATACGCAGTATTTT	CASSQGWPSGLSTDTQYF